This TCR beta chain came from a study of blood T cell repertoires in COVID-19. The overall study: Acute-phase and convalescent COVID-19 samples originated in the United States, Italy and Spain.

Donors were grouped by their self-reported clinical history. Cohort 3 donors counted as recovered after two negative PCRs, clearance, or resolved symptoms. Per the original data handling: Amplifying reference gene primers gave estimates of nucleated cell counts. This table comes from immunoSEQ multiplex PCR, and its TCRdb copy is limited to in-frame clones, with some not included. V, J and clone size derive from that table, while D and trimming were established from the DNA sequence. The table has over 350,000 clones, around 89% seen once; the top ten hold more than 0.95%. This CDR3 contains 15 residues. V dropped 0 bases and J dropped 5 bases, with 14 bases sitting between them. The germline CDR1 and CDR2 sequences are SGHDT and YYEEEE.

This sequence joins TRBV5-6 and TRBJ1-2; no clear D. The receptor's source is a woman in her late teens or twenties who had recovered from COVID-19. Sequenced material: PBMCs or T cells enriched from blood (not recorded which). CDR3 bases: TGTGCCAGCAGCTTGGAGGGCCCGGGGTGGTATGGCTACACCTTC. Amino acids: CASSLEGPGWYGYTF.